The T cell receptor (beta chain) described here comes from a study of lymphopenia after photon versus proton radiotherapy. Study-level findings and limits: A bigger post-nadir fall in TCR diversity correlated inversely with survival time in deceased patients. Oligoclonal CD8+ Temra expansion after nadir drove photon patients' diversity drop.

In the case of this clone: Its specificity is not known.

Data came from immunoSEQ multiplex PCR; TCRdb stores just in-frame clones and leaves some out. The data show 150,000 to 200,000 clones, roughly nine tenths seen once. The TCR was taken from a man aged 50 to 59 with gastric cancer. The specimen comprised peripheral blood, sampled from a patient treated with photon-based radiotherapy.

The CDR3 nucleotides read TGTGCCAGCAACCCGGGACAGGGGATGTATCAGCCCCAGCATTTT. Translated, it gives CASNPGQGMYQPQHF. The V and J genes are TRBV28 and TRBJ1-5; TRBD1 matches at 10 bases. With V trimmed by 7 bases and J by 5 bases, 8 bases remained unmatched. This CDR3 is 15 amino acids long. Germline V gives CDR1 MDHEN, CDR2 SYDVKM.